This entry is about one T cell receptor (beta chain). These data come from a study of CD8 T cells in ankylosing spondylitis. Quantitative 5'-RACE was performed with molecular barcodes, and it yielded the TCR beta libraries. TCRdb itself ran the 5' RACE reads through MiXCR, one entry per CDR3 protein. The data show approximately 200,000 distinct CDR3 sequences, over 10% seen once. The CDR3 contains 12 residues. V was trimmed by 7 bases and J by 6 bases, leaving 13 bases between them. The germline gives CDR1 SEHNR, CDR2 FQNEAQ (reference sequence). Source material: blood, either unsorted or a sorted T cell fraction (not recorded which). The chain links TRBV7-9 to TRBJ2-7, with D hard to call. The sequence derives from a male donor with ankylosing spondylitis or in good health (not recorded which). This CDR3 reads CASIVRSGEQYF. The CDR3 DNA follows: TGTGCCAGCATCGTGAGGTCTGGCGAGCAGTACTTC. Supplemented by reference TRBV7-9 and TRBJ2-7, the full variable domain reads DTGVSQNPRHKITKRGQNVTFRCDPISEHNRLYWYRQTLGQGPEFLTYFQNEAQLEKSRLLSDRFSAERPKGSFSTLEIQRTEQGDSAMYLCASIVRSGEQYFGPGTRLTVT.